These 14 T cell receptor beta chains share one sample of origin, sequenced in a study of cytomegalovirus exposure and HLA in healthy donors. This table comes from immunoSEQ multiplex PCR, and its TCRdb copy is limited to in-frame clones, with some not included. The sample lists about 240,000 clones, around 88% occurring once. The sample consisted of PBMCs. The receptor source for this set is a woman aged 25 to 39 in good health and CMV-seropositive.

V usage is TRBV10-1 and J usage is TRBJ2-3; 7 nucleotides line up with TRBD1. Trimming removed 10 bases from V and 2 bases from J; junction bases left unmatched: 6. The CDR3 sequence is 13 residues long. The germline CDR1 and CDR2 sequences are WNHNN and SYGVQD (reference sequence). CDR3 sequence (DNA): TGCGCCATTACGACAGGGTCCACAGATACGCAGTATTTT. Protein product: CAITTGSTDTQYF.

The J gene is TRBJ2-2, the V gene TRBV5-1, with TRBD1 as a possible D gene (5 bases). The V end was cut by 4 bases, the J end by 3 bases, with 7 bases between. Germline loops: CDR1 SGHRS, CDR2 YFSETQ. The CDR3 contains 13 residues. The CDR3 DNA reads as TGCGCCAGCAGCCTACAGGACACCGGGGAGCTGTTTTTT. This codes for CASSLQDTGELFF.

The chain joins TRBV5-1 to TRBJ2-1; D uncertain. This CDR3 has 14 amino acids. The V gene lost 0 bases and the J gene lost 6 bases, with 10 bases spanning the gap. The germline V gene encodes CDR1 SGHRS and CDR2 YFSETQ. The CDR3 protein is CASSLGSGSNEQFF. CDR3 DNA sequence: TGCGCCAGCAGCTTGGGTTCCGGGTCCAATGAGCAGTTCTTC.

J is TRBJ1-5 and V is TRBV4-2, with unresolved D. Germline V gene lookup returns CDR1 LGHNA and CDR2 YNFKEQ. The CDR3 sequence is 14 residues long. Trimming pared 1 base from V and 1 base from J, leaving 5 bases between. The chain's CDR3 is CASSQVLSNQPQHF. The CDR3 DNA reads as TGTGCCAGCAGCCAAGTCCTGAGCAATCAGCCCCAGCATTTT.

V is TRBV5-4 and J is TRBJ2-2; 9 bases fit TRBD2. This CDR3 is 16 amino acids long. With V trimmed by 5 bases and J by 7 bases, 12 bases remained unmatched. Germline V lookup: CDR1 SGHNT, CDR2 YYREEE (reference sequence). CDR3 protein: CASSSHGLARGGELFF. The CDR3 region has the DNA TGTGCCAGCAGTTCCCACGGACTAGCGAGAGGCGGGGAGCTGTTTTTT.

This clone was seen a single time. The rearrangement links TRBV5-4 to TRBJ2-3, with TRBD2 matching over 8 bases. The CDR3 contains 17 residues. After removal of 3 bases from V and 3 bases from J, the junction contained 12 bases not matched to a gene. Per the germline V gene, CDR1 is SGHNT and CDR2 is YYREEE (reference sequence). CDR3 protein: CASSSPGGGLQTDTQYF. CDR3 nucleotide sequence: TGTGCCAGCAGCTCCCCCGGCGGGGGGCTGCAAACAGATACGCAGTATTTT.

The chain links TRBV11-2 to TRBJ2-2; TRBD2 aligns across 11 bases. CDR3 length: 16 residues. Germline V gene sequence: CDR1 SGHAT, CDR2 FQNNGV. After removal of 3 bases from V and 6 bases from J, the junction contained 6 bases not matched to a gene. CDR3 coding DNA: TGTGCCAGCAGCTTTACTAGCGGGAGAATTCCCGGGGAGCTGTTTTTT. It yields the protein CASSFTSGRIPGELFF.

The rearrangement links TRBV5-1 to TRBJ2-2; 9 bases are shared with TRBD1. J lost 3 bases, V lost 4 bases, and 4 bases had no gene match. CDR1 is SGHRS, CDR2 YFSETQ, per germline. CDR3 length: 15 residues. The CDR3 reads CASSPRTGDTGELFF. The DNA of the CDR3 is TGCGCCAGCAGCCCTCGGACAGGGGACACCGGGGAGCTGTTTTTT.

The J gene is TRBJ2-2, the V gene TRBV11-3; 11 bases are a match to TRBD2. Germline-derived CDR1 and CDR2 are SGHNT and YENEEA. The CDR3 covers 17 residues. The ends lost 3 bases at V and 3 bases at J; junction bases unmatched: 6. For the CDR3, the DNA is TGTGCCAGCAGCTTGGGGACTAGCGGCACCTACACCGGGGAGCTGTTTTTT. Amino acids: CASSLGTSGTYTGELFF.

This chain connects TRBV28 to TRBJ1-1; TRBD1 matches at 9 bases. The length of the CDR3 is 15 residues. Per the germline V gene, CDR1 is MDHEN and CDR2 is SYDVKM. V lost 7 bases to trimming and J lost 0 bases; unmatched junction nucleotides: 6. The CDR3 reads CASIDRGEVNTEAFF. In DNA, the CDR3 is TGTGCCAGCATTGACAGGGGGGAAGTGAACACTGAAGCTTTCTTT. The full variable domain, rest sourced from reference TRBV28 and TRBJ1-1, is DVKVTQSSRYLVKRTGEKVFLECVQDMDHENMFWYRQDPGLGLRLIYFSYDVKMKEKGDIPEGYSVSREKKERFSLILESASTNQTSMYLCASIDRGEVNTEAFFGQGTRLTVV.

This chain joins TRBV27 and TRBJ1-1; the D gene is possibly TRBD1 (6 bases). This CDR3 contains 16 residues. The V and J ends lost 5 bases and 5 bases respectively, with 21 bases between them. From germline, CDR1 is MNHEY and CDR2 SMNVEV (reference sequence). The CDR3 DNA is TGTGCCAGCAGTCTTCAGTTACAGGGAGAGTGGACTGAAGCTTTCTTT. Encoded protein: CASSLQLQGEWTEAFF.

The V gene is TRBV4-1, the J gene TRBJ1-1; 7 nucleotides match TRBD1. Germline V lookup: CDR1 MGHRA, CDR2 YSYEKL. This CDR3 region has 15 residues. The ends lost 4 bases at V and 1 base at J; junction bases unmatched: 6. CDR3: CASSRVEGANTEAFF. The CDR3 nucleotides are TGCGCCAGCAGCCGGGTGGAGGGGGCGAACACTGAAGCTTTCTTT.

CDR3 in DNA: TGTGCCAGCAGTGAAACCCTTAGGAGCTCCTACGAGCAGTACTTC. It specifies CASSETLRSSYEQYF. The rearrangement uses TRBV2 and TRBJ2-7; no clear D. V was shortened by 2 bases and J by 0 bases, with 11 bases between the two germline ends. CDR3 size: 15 residues. Germline V gene lookup returns CDR1 SNHLY and CDR2 FYNNEI.

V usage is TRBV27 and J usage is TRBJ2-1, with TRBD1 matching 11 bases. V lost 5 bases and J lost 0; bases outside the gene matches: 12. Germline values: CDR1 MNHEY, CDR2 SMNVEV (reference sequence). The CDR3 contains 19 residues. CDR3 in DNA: TGTGCCAGCAGTCCCCTTCCCGGGACAGGGGGGAGCTCCTACAATGAGCAGTTCTTC. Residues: CASSPLPGTGGSSYNEQFF.